A selection of T cell receptor beta chains follows, all from one sample in a study of blood T cells in healthy people across ages. TCRdb used MiXCR to reprocess the 5' RACE reads, holding one entry per CDR3 protein. The sample carries 850,000 to 1,000,000 distinct CDR3 sequences, under 50% recorded once. Source material: blood. The receptors stem from a young man in good health. Both conserved end residues are part of each CDR3. Each record gives: J gene, clone size, D gene, V gene, CDR3 protein, CDR3 DNA. A D gene is named only where the DNA matches it firmly. Where a row states a size, it is once, few, many or the class of an expanded clone; other rows omit it.

>TRBJ2-7|many|NA|TRBV4-3
CASSPSRTWTSYEQYF
TGCGCCAGCAGCCCTTCGAGGACGTGGACCTCCTACGAGCAGTACTTC
>TRBJ2-7|few|NA|TRBV27
CASGEGVYYEQYF
TGTGCCAGCGGCGAGGGGGTCTACTACGAGCAGTACTTC
>TRBJ2-3|NA|TRBD2|TRBV6-5
CASSYSTSGGRDTQYF
TGTGCCAGCAGTTACTCGACTAGCGGGGGGCGGGATACGCAGTATTTT
>TRBJ2-7|NA|TRBD2|TRBV6-2/TRBV6-3
CASSYPTSGGARTLYEQYF
TGTGCCAGCAGTTACCCGACTAGCGGGGGGGCTCGCACTCTCTACGAGCAGTACTTC
>TRBJ2-3|many|NA|TRBV27
CASSLLAAWEGGQYF
TGTGCCAGCAGTTTATTGGCTGCCTGGGAGGGGGGGCAGTATTTT
>TRBJ1-4|NA|NA|TRBV18
CASSPPGRDEKLFF
TGTGCCAGCAGCCCGCCTGGGAGGGATGAAAAACTGTTTTTT
>TRBJ2-3|few|TRBD1|TRBV7-9
CASTLSQGARTDTQYF
TGTGCCAGCACCCTATCCCAGGGGGCCCGCACAGATACGCAGTATTTT
>TRBJ2-3|NA|NA|TRBV9
CASSEQTEDTQYF
TGTGCCAGCAGCGAGCAGACAGAGGATACGCAGTATTTT
>TRBJ2-5|NA|TRBD2|TRBV11-3
CASSLVSGGLDNEQYF
TGTGCCAGCAGCTTAGTTAGCGGGGGTCTGGACAATGAGCAGTACTTC
>TRBJ2-3|NA|NA|TRBV12-3/TRBV12-4
CASRLGVDTQYF
TGTGCCAGCAGATTGGGGGTGGATACGCAGTATTTT
>TRBJ2-7|NA|TRBD2|TRBV5-1
CASCSGLAGDYEQYF
TGCGCCAGCTGCTCCGGGCTAGCGGGGGACTACGAGCAGTACTTC
>TRBJ2-7|few|NA|TRBV9
CAHPGGYF
TGTGCCCACCCAGGCGGGTACTTC
>TRBJ2-7|once|TRBD2|TRBV28
CASSVSGGKYEQYF
TGTGCCAGCAGTGTGAGCGGGGGGAAATACGAGCAGTACTTC
>TRBJ2-3|NA|TRBD1|TRBV28
CATLSGTGFGTDTQYF
TGTGCTACTTTAAGTGGGACAGGGTTTGGCACAGATACGCAGTATTTT
>TRBJ2-1|many|TRBD1|TRBV27
CASSLSYSGTGVDEQFF
TGTGCCAGCAGTTTATCGTATTCCGGGACAGGGGTGGATGAGCAGTTCTTC
>TRBJ1-5|NA|NA|TRBV5-5
CASSPADARRDQHF
TGTGCCAGCAGCCCCGCGGACGCCAGGCGGGACCAGCATTTT
>TRBJ2-1|NA|NA|TRBV5-8
CASSLGFRGQFF
TGTGCCAGCAGCTTGGGCTTTCGGGGGCAGTTCTTC
>TRBJ2-1|few|NA|TRBV12-3/TRBV12-4
CASKGRTGSYNEQFF
TGTGCCAGCAAAGGGCGGACTGGATCCTACAATGAGCAGTTCTTC
>TRBJ1-5|NA|TRBD1|TRBV27
CASSLGRGRGQPQHF
TGTGCCAGCAGTTTAGGCAGGGGGCGCGGGCAGCCCCAGCATTTT
>TRBJ2-1|few|TRBD2|TRBV7-2
CASSLASGTSSYNEQFF
TGTGCCAGCAGCTTAGCCTCCGGGACTAGCTCCTACAATGAGCAGTTCTTC
>TRBJ2-3|NA|NA|TRBV6-1
CASSEEGTIVDTQYF
TGTGCCAGCAGTGAAGAGGGGACGATTGTGGATACGCAGTATTTT
>TRBJ1-5|once|NA|TRBV7-2
CASSQDSYQPQHF
TGTGCCAGCAGTCAAGACAGCTATCAGCCCCAGCATTTT
>TRBJ1-1|NA|TRBD1|TRBV7-9
CASSLTGGLRNTEAFF
TGTGCCAGCAGCCTTACAGGGGGGCTGAGGAACACTGAAGCTTTCTTT
>TRBJ2-3|few|TRBD2|TRBV5-1
CASSLAGTSGDTQYF
TGCGCCAGCAGCTTGGCCGGGACTAGCGGGGATACGCAGTATTTT
>TRBJ2-7|NA|TRBD2|TRBV7-2
CASSLAVSGGVYEQYF
TGTGCCAGCAGCTTAGCGGTTAGCGGGGGGGTGTATGAGCAGTACTTC
>TRBJ1-2|NA|NA|TRBV12-3/TRBV12-4
CASSRDTGPVYGYTF
TGTGCCAGCAGCCGCGACACCGGGCCAGTCTATGGCTACACCTTC
>TRBJ2-1|NA|TRBD2|TRBV20-1
CSARDPSRAGGSNEQFF
TGCAGTGCTAGAGACCCCTCGAGAGCGGGGGGTAGCAATGAGCAGTTCTTC
>TRBJ2-3|NA|NA|TRBV5-1
CASRPTVGDTDTQYF
TGCGCCAGCAGGCCGACAGTGGGGGACACAGATACGCAGTATTTT
>TRBJ1-1|few|NA|TRBV7-9
CASTEAMNTEAFF
TGTGCCAGCACAGAGGCCATGAACACTGAAGCTTTCTTT
>TRBJ2-3|few|TRBD2|TRBV10-3
CAISVASGGPSDTQYF
TGTGCCATCAGTGTGGCTAGCGGGGGACCCTCGGATACGCAGTATTTT
>TRBJ2-5|NA|NA|TRBV28
CASSPRQENKETQYF
TGTGCCAGCAGTCCTCGACAGGAGAATAAAGAGACCCAGTACTTC
>TRBJ2-1|NA|TRBD1|TRBV28
CASSLSGGPRQFF
TGTGCCAGCAGTTTGTCAGGGGGCCCGCGGCAGTTCTTC
>TRBJ2-5|few|NA|TRBV29-1
CSVEGGDGEETQYF
TGCAGCGTTGAAGGGGGGGACGGGGAAGAGACCCAGTACTTC
>TRBJ2-1|NA|NA|TRBV12-3/TRBV12-4
CASSDGGLGEQFF
TGTGCCAGCAGTGATGGGGGGTTGGGTGAGCAGTTCTTC
>TRBJ1-1|few|TRBD1|TRBV12-3/TRBV12-4
CASTRTGPLSNTEAFF
TGTGCCAGCACCCGGACAGGGCCCCTTTCGAACACTGAAGCTTTCTTT
>TRBJ2-1|NA|NA|TRBV18
CASSRADQYNEQFF
TGTGCCAGCTCACGGGCAGACCAATACAATGAGCAGTTCTTC
>TRBJ2-1|NA|NA|TRBV7-2
CASSLLDGYNEQFF
TGTGCCAGCAGCTTACTGGACGGGTACAATGAGCAGTTCTTC
>TRBJ2-7|once|NA|TRBV28
CASMVGTSNYEQYF
TGTGCCAGCATGGTAGGGACCTCCAACTACGAGCAGTACTTC
>TRBJ2-7|few|TRBD2|TRBV5-1
CASSLSSGEPYEQYF
TGCGCCAGCAGCTTGTCTAGCGGAGAACCCTACGAGCAGTACTTC
>TRBJ1-2|few|NA|TRBV4-3
CASSQDRTINYGYTF
TGCGCCAGCAGCCAAGATCGAACGATCAACTATGGCTACACCTTC
>TRBJ2-7|NA|TRBD1|TRBV7-9
CASSSGTGRYF
TGTGCCAGCAGTTCCGGGACAGGGAGGTACTTC
>TRBJ1-6|few|TRBD1|TRBV12-3/TRBV12-4
CASSTGTGFFGSPLHF
TGTGCCAGCAGTACCGGGACAGGGTTTTTTGGTTCACCCCTCCACTTT
>TRBJ2-7|few|NA|TRBV6-5
CASSYARGKAYEQYF
TGTGCCAGCAGTTACGCGCGGGGCAAAGCCTACGAGCAGTACTTC
>TRBJ1-5|NA|NA|TRBV20-1
CSARHSTQGNQPQHF
TGCAGTGCTAGACACTCGACGCAAGGCAATCAGCCCCAGCATTTT
>TRBJ2-3|once|NA|TRBV7-2
CASKNSDTQYF
TGTGCCAGCAAGAACTCAGATACGCAGTATTTT
>TRBJ2-7|NA|NA|TRBV6-2/TRBV6-3
CASTPAGRVVEQYF
TGTGCCAGCACACCGGCAGGGAGAGTGGTCGAGCAGTACTTC
>TRBJ2-5|NA|NA|TRBV4-1
CASSHPGLSGNSLVETQYF
TGCGCCAGCAGTCACCCGGGTCTAAGCGGCAATTCTCTTGTGGAGACCCAGTACTTC
>TRBJ2-7|NA|NA|TRBV6-2/TRBV6-3
CASRDWSYEQYF
TGTGCCAGCAGGGACTGGTCCTACGAGCAGTACTTC
>TRBJ1-6|NA|NA|TRBV7-9
CASTLDTGFGDYNSPLHF
TGTGCCAGCACCTTGGACACAGGCTTCGGGGACTATAATTCACCCCTCCACTTT
>TRBJ2-1|few|NA|TRBV7-2
CASSRLDNEQFF
TGTGCCAGCAGCCGACTCGACAATGAGCAGTTCTTC
>TRBJ1-1|few|TRBD1|TRBV7-2
CASSPNRDRTFTEAFF
TGTGCCAGCAGCCCCAACAGGGACAGGACATTCACTGAAGCTTTCTTT
>TRBJ2-5|NA|NA|TRBV28
CASKTLDRQLQETQYF
TGTGCCAGCAAAACCCTCGACCGACAGCTACAAGAGACCCAGTACTTC
>TRBJ1-5|NA|NA|TRBV20-1
CSARDQRVNQPQHF
TGCAGTGCTAGAGATCAGAGAGTCAATCAGCCCCAGCATTTT
>TRBJ2-1|NA|NA|TRBV6-2/TRBV6-3
CASRDGLYNEQFF
TGTGCCAGCAGGGACGGACTGTACAATGAGCAGTTCTTC
>TRBJ2-7|NA|NA|TRBV20-1
CSARPGLAREQYF
TGCAGTGCTAGGCCGGGGCTAGCACGCGAGCAGTACTTC
>TRBJ2-7|NA|NA|TRBV20-1
CSARDSGNYEQYF
TGCAGTGCTAGAGACTCAGGGAACTACGAGCAGTACTTC
>TRBJ2-1|many|NA|TRBV15
CATSRATAPPYNEQFF
TGTGCCACCAGCAGAGCGACAGCGCCCCCCTACAATGAGCAGTTCTTC
>TRBJ2-7|many|NA|TRBV29-1
CSVEVISSYEQYF
TGCAGCGTTGAAGTCATCAGCTCCTACGAGCAGTACTTC
>TRBJ2-5|NA|NA|TRBV6-1
CASSESLAALGGEAQYF
TGTGCCAGCAGTGAAAGTTTGGCCGCTCTCGGAGGGGAGGCCCAGTACTTC
>TRBJ2-1|few|NA|TRBV7-2
CASSDPGGEQFF
TGTGCCAGCAGCGATCCGGGCGGTGAGCAGTTCTTC